This T cell receptor beta chain originates from a study of OX40 agonist ivuxolimab in advanced cancers. Some clones are missing from TCRdb's copy, which holds only in-frame ones; the method was immunoSEQ multiplex PCR. The repertoire holds 95,000 to 100,000 clones, about 79% seen once, with roughly 1.5% in the top ten. CDR1 and CDR2 (germline): LGHNA, YNFKEQ. V was shortened by 2 bases and J by 4 bases, with 12 bases between the two germline ends. CDR3 size: 15 residues. Researchers took blood at baseline, on cycle 4 day 1, and on cycle 7 day 1. In regard to this clone: Different DNA sequences within this sample yield the same CDR3.

The specimen comprised CD4+ or CD8+ T cells sorted from blood, sampled in a trial of the OX40 agonist ivuxolimab. The source is an adult with an advanced solid tumor such as melanoma, head and neck, liver or kidney cancer. V is TRBV4-2 and J is TRBJ2-1; perhaps D is TRBD1 or TRBD2 (5 bases each). The CDR3 sequence: CASSQLAGAYNEQFF. CDR3 bases: TGTGCCAGCAGCCAACTCGCCGGGGCTTACAATGAGCAGTTCTTC.